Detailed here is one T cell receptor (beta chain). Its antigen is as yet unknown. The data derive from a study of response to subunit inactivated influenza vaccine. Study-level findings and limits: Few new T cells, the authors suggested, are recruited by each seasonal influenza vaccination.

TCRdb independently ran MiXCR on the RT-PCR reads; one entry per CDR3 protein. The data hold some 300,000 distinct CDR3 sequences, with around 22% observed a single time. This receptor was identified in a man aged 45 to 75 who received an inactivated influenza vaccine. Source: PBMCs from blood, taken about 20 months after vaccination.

In nucleotides, the CDR3 is TGCGCCAGCAGCCAAGTTGGGGGCTTTTCTGGAAACACCATATATTTT. Amino acid sequence: CASSQVGGFSGNTIYF. The chain is built from TRBV4-3 and TRBJ1-3, with D perhaps matching TRBD1 (6 bases). V gave up 1 base and J gave up 1 base, with 11 bases separating them. This CDR3 comprises 16 residues. Germline values: CDR1 LGHNA, CDR2 YSLEER.